This TCR beta chain derives from a study of CD8+ T cells in alopecia areata. Study background: Treated patients were dosed with oral tofacitinib, taking 5 to 10 mg twice daily. Broader study findings: Patients showed less clear TCR sequence sharing than mice, possibly partly because of HLA diversity.

Germline lookup yields CDR1 SNHLY and CDR2 FYNNEI. V was clipped by 4 bases and J by 5 bases, with 8 bases between them. The CDR3 consists of 12 residues. A note on this clone: Its target is not known.

RNA was isolated and reverse transcribed to cDNA, the sequencing template. TCRdb's table, derived via immunoSEQ multiplex PCR, lists solely in-frame clones and lacks some. The repertoire holds 150,000 or so clones, around 64% seen once, with 10% to 12% in the top ten. It was from alopecia areata patients that lesional scalp punch biopsies and peripheral blood were collected. The source was CD8+ T cells sorted from blood, collected at week 0. This sequence joins TRBV2 and TRBJ1-2; the D is unclear. The source is a human donor with alopecia areata. The CDR3 DNA reads TGTGCCAGCAGTGGCAGGTCTTATGGCTACACCTTC. The encoded protein is CASSGRSYGYTF.